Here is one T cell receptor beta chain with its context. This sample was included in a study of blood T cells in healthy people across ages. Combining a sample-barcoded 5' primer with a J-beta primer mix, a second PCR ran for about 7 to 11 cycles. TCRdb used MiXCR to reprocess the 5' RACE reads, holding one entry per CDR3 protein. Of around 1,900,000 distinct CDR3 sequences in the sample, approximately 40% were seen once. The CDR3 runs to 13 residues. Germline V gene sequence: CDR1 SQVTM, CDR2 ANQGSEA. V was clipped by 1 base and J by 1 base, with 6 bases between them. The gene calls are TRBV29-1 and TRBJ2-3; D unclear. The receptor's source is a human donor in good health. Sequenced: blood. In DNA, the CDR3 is TGCAGCGTTGAAGGAAGATGCACAGATACGCAGTATTTT. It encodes CSVEGRCTDTQYF.